Each of the 20 T cell receptor beta chains below was sequenced from the same sample in a study of regulatory T cells in long-lasting Graves disease. Construction of the TCR beta libraries employed iRepertoire HTBI primers in conjunction with Arm-PCR of CDR3 regions. MiXCR was run by TCRdb on the multiplex PCR reads, yielding one entry per CDR3 protein. The sample yields a few hundred thousand distinct CDR3 sequences, 23% seen once. Time point meaning: persistent/refractory GD, antithyroid drugs over 5 years with positive TRAb. The TCR library was made from RNA extracted from PBMCs. The sample was peripheral blood mononuclear cells (PBMCs), taken when the disease was refractory, from a patient treated with antithyroid drugs. These receptor sequences come from a female donor with Graves disease.

There are many counts of this clonotype. V is TRBV2 and J is TRBJ2-7; 8 positions agree with TRBD1. The V gene end was trimmed by 8 bases and the J gene end by 2 bases; junction bases not matched to a gene: 8. Germline loops: CDR1 SNHLY, CDR2 FYNNEI. This CDR3 region has 14 residues. The DNA of the CDR3 is TGTGCCAGCCATCGGACAGGGTTAGCCTACGAGCAGTACTTC. The encoded protein is CASHRTGLAYEQYF.

This clonotype was seen at least ten times. The chain links TRBV28 to TRBJ1-1, with a tentative D call TRBD1 (5 bases). The CDR3 has 14 amino acids. Trimming left V 7 bases short and J 1 base short, with 13 bases between. The germline gives CDR1 MDHEN, CDR2 SYDVKM. CDR3 coding DNA: TGTGCCAGCACCCCGTCAGGGAGGAACACTGAAGCTTTCTTT. Translating gives CASTPSGRNTEAFF. Together with reference TRBV28 and TRBJ1-1, the CDR3 gives the full variable domain: DVKVTQSSRYLVKRTGEKVFLECVQDMDHENMFWYRQDPGLGLRLIYFSYDVKMKEKGDIPEGYSVSREKKERFSLILESASTNQTSMYLCASTPSGRNTEAFFGQGTRLTVV.

There are a few counts of this clonotype. The chain employs TRBV4-3 and TRBJ1-5; D might be TRBD1 (5 bases). Per germline, CDR1 LGHNA and CDR2 YSLEER. The CDR3 has 16 residues. V was trimmed by 1 base and J by 6 bases, leaving 16 bases between them. CDR3 in amino acids: CASSQVRSVGVQPQHF. The DNA for the CDR3 is TGCGCCAGCAGCCAAGTACGTTCGGTAGGGGTTCAGCCCCAGCATTTT.

This clonotype was counted many times. The chain employs TRBV6-5 and TRBJ2-5; D remains ambiguous. V was pared by 4 bases and J by 5 bases, with 14 bases between. CDR1 MNHEY and CDR2 SVGAGI come from the germline V gene. The CDR3 has 14 amino acids. The CDR3 bases are TGTGCCAGCAGTTCCGGACCTCCCCGGGAGACCCAGTACTTC. It yields the protein CASSSGPPRETQYF.

The sample holds many counts of this clonotype. The rearrangement uses TRBV7-2 and TRBJ1-4; TRBD1 is a possible D gene (5 bases). The germline CDR1 and CDR2 sequences are SGHTA and FQGNSA. The CDR3 runs 14 residues. Trimming shortened V by 8 bases and J by 6 bases, and 16 bases separated the two germline ends. The CDR3 is CASGQGRRDEKLFF. The CDR3 DNA sequence: TGTGCCAGCGGTCAGGGTCGGCGGGATGAAAAACTGTTTTTT.

This clonotype was observed a handful of times. The chain's CDR3 is CASSLFGGAGTEAFF. CDR3 sequence (DNA): TGTGCCAGCAGTTTATTTGGGGGGGCTGGGACTGAAGCTTTCTTT. The chain links TRBV27 to TRBJ1-1; possible D gene TRBD1, 6 bases. CDR1 and CDR2 from the germline V gene are MNHEY and SMNVEV (reference sequence). The CDR3 consists of 15 residues. Trimming removed 1 base from V and 5 bases from J, with 14 bases in between.

Turning to this clonotype: A clone one base away is much larger, so this may be a read error. The chain is built from TRBV7-8 and TRBJ2-7, with a weak D call TRBD2 (5 bases). The CDR3 extends over 15 amino acids. Trimming stripped 6 bases from V and 2 bases from J, with 17 bases between. In germline, CDR1 is SGHVS, CDR2 FQNEAQ. The CDR3 region is CASSYVDGVTYEQYF. Written as DNA, the CDR3 is TGTGCCAGCAGTTATGTGGACGGGGTAACCTACGAGCAGTACTTC. Looking up the rest from reference TRBV7-8 and TRBJ2-7 gives the full variable domain: GAGVSQSPRYKVAKRGQDVALRCDPISGHVSLFWYQQALGQGPEFLTYFQNEAQLDKSGLPSDRFFAERPEGSVSTLKIQRTQQEDSAVYLCASSYVDGVTYEQYFGPGTRLTVT.

The chain joins TRBV5-8 to TRBJ1-2, with D hard to call. The CDR3 has 16 residues. The germline CDR1 and CDR2 sequences are SGHTS and YDEGEE. V was clipped by 0 bases and J by 2 bases, with 14 bases between them. The CDR3 loop reads CASSLGSLKSNYGYTF. The CDR3 nucleotides are TGTGCCAGCAGCTTGGGAAGTTTGAAATCAAACTATGGCTACACCTTC.

The V gene is TRBV20-1, the J gene TRBJ1-1; 8 bases match TRBD1. The CDR3 length is 12 residues. CDR1 DFQATT and CDR2 SNEGSKA come from the germline V gene (reference sequence). V was clipped by 0 bases and J by 11 bases; unmatched bases: 5. CDR3 residues: CSARDETGVAFF. CDR3 coding DNA: TGCAGTGCTAGAGACGAGACAGGGGTTGCTTTCTTT.

The CDR3 spells CASSQESGNTGELFF. In nucleotides, the CDR3 is TGTGCCAGCAGCCAAGAATCGGGGAACACCGGGGAGCTGTTTTTT. The chain recombines TRBV3-1 with TRBJ2-2; D gene uncertain. V gave up 0 bases and J gave up 1 base, with 6 bases separating them. This CDR3 comprises 15 residues. Germline CDR1 reads LGHDT; CDR2 reads YNNKEL (reference sequence).

The V gene is TRBV5-1, the J gene TRBJ2-2; 8 bases match TRBD2. This CDR3 region has 15 residues. The V gene's germline CDR1 is SGHRS and CDR2 YFSETQ. V gave up 0 bases and J gave up 6 bases; unmatched junction bases: 4. CDR3 sequence (DNA): TGCGCCAGCAGCTTGGTGGGACTAGATTCCGGGGAGCTGTTTTTT. This codes for CASSLVGLDSGELFF.

V gene TRBV19 combines with J gene TRBJ1-6, with no clear D. From germline, CDR1 is LNHDA and CDR2 SQIVND (reference sequence). The V end lost 7 bases, the J end lost 4 bases, and 14 bases lay between the germline ends. This CDR3 has 15 amino acids. The CDR3 nucleotides are TGTGCCAGTAACTTCGAGGGAGGTTATAATTCACCCCTCCACTTT. Translation: CASNFEGGYNSPLHF.

As to this clonotype: A much larger clone lies a single base off, so this may be a read error. The rearrangement joins TRBV7-6 to TRBJ2-5; D is unresolved. The CDR3 consists of 12 residues. From germline, CDR1 is SGHVS and CDR2 FNYEAQ. With 5 bases removed from V and 3 bases from J, the gap between germline ends came to 7 bases. This CDR3 reads CASSQLEETQYF. The CDR3 DNA is TGTGCCAGCAGCCAACTCGAAGAGACCCAGTACTTC.

Comments on this clonotype: A much larger clonotype is one base distant, so this may be a read error. This chain joins TRBV12-3 or TRBV12-4 and TRBJ1-4, with D unclear. V lost 8 bases and J lost 7, with 8 bases in between. This CDR3 region has 11 residues. The CDR3 DNA is TGTGCCAGCGGTCGTCTTGAAAAACTGTTTTTT. Amino acid sequence: CASGRLEKLFF.

This clonotype was detected ten times or more. The rearrangement joins TRBV11-2 to TRBJ2-5; no definite D call. CDR3 length: 15 residues. The ends were cut back, 0 bases at V and 10 bases at J, with 18 bases in the middle. The germline gives CDR1 SGHAT, CDR2 FQNNGV. CDR3 protein: CASSLDRRAVRNQYF. For the CDR3, the DNA is TGTGCCAGCAGCTTAGATAGACGGGCCGTGAGGAACCAGTACTTC.

This clonotype has a handful of counts. The chain couples TRBV6-2 or TRBV6-3 to TRBJ2-2, with D uncertain. V lost 2 bases and J 7 bases, leaving 5 bases between the germline ends. Germline V gene lookup returns CDR1 MNHEY and CDR2 SVGEGT. The CDR3 totals 12 residues. The CDR3 here is CASSYGVGELFF. CDR3 nucleotides: TGTGCCAGCAGTTACGGCGTCGGGGAGCTGTTTTTT.

The V call is TRBV19, the J call TRBJ2-7; TRBD2 is a possible D gene (5 bases). Trimming cost V 3 bases and J 2 bases, with 17 bases left between them. From germline, CDR1 is LNHDA and CDR2 SQIVND (reference sequence). This CDR3 is built from 16 residues. DNA for the CDR3: TGTGCCAGTAGTATGAAGAGGACTTTCCTTACCTACGAGCAGTACTTC. Translation gives CASSMKRTFLTYEQYF.

Ten or more counts support this clonotype. The CDR3 region is CASSPRSSPGLMHF. CDR3 sequence (DNA): TGTGCCAGCAGCCCCCGGTCGTCCCCGGGACTCATGCATTTT. The chain links TRBV12-3 or TRBV12-4 to TRBJ1-5, with D perhaps matching TRBD1 (5 bases). The V and J ends lost 6 bases and 15 bases respectively, with 24 bases between them. This CDR3 is 14 amino acids long.

The chain is built from TRBV30 and TRBJ2-7; TRBD1 matches at 8 bases. The CDR3 consists of 14 residues. CDR1 is GTSNPN, CDR2 SVGIG, per germline (reference sequence). V shed 5 bases, J shed 0 bases, and the junction held 6 bases outside the gene matches. CDR3 DNA: TGTGCCTGGGACAGGGGCTTTAGCTCCTACGAGCAGTACTTC. Protein: CAWDRGFSSYEQYF.

The rearrangement links TRBV7-8 to TRBJ1-1; D is possibly TRBD1 (5 bases). Trimming pared 1 base from V and 3 bases from J, leaving 12 bases between. Germline-derived CDR1 and CDR2 are SGHVS and FQNEAQ. The CDR3 covers 15 residues. CDR3 sequence (DNA): TGTGCCAGCAGCTTAGATGCCAGGGTTTACACTGAAGCTTTCTTT. It is translated as CASSLDARVYTEAFF.